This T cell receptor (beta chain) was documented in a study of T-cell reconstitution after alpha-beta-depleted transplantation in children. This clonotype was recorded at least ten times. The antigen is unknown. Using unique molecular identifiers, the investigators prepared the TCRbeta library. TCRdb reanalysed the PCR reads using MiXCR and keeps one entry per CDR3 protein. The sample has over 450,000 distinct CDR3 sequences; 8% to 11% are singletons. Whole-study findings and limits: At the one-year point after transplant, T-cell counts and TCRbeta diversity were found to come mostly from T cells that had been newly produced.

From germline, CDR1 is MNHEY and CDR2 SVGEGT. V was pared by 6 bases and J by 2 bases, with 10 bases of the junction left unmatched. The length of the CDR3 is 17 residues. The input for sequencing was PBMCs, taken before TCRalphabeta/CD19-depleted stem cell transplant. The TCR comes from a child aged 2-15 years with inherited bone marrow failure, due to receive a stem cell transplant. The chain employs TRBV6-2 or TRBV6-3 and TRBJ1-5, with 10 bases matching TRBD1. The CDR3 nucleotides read TGTGCCAGCAGCCCTAGACAGGGGGCGCGTGGCAATCAGCCCCAGCATTTT. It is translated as CASSPRQGARGNQPQHF.